This TCR beta chain originates from a study of regulatory T cells in long-lasting Graves disease. The sample's time point: newly diagnosed GD, antithyroid drugs for less than 3 months. From PBMCs, RNA was extracted and then used to make the TCR library. The diagnosis of Graves' disease used American Thyroid Association guidelines. Trimming left V 2 bases short and J 4 bases short, with 6 bases between. The CDR3 spans 13 residues. From germline, CDR1 is LNHDA and CDR2 SQIVND (reference sequence). The TCR beta library used iRepertoire HTBI primers with Arm-PCR amplification of CDR3. TCRdb re-called the multiplex PCR reads with MiXCR, one entry per CDR3 protein. Among just over 600,000 distinct CDR3 sequences listed, approximately 15% were seen once. This clonotype was counted only a few times. The same data also contributed to another study, on T cells in Graves' hyperthyroidism and ophthalmopathy.

The sequence was collected from a woman aged 30 to 39 with Graves disease. Here the sequenced sample was peripheral blood mononuclear cells (PBMCs), taken at new diagnosis, from a patient treated with antithyroid drugs. The chain is built from TRBV19 and TRBJ2-1; no firm D call. The CDR3 DNA reads TGTGCCAGTAGTATAACTTCATACAATGAGCAGTTCTTC. It specifies CASSITSYNEQFF.